These T cell receptor beta chains were read from a single sample in a study of siplizumab effects on memory and regulatory T cells. Some clones are missing from TCRdb's copy, which holds only in-frame ones; the method was immunoSEQ multiplex PCR. The repertoire has under 100,000 clones, over 80% of them found once; the top ten carry over 1.5%. Material: Tregs sorted from blood. The receptors were sampled from a human donor in good health. Each CDR3 is given with its conserved first and last residue. A D gene is named only where the DNA matches it firmly. Clone size is stated in some rows and not others, as once, few, many or a class when expanded.

TRBV21-1	.	few	TRBJ2-7	CASSKVPPGRLPLPYEQYF	TGTGCCAGCAGCAAGGTCCCCCCGGGCAGGCTCCCACTCCCTTACGAGCAGTACTTC
TRBV7-2	TRBD2	few	TRBJ2-1	CASSAELAGGNNEQFF	TGTGCCAGCAGCGCCGAGCTAGCGGGGGGAAACAATGAGCAGTTCTTC
TRBV20-1	.	few	TRBJ1-1	CSARERTEAFF	TGCAGTGCTAGAGAGAGGACTGAAGCTTTCTTT
TRBV19	TRBD2	.	TRBJ2-7	CARTRGTTNEQYF	TGTGCCAGAACCCGGGGGACTACTAACGAGCAGTACTTC
TRBV7-9	.	many	TRBJ2-5	CASGDFLSQETQYF	TGTGCCAGCGGGGATTTTCTCAGCCAAGAGACCCAGTACTTC
TRBV7-3	.	.	TRBJ1-2	CASSLTPDNYGYTF	TGTGCCAGCAGCTTAACACCGGATAACTATGGCTACACCTTC
TRBV30	.	once	TRBJ1-2	CAWSVRGASYGYTF	TGTGCCTGGAGTGTACGGGGGGCAAGCTATGGCTACACCTTC
TRBV9	TRBD1	few	TRBJ2-3	CASSPRTGRADTQYF	TGTGCCAGCAGCCCCAGGACAGGACGGGCAGATACGCAGTATTTT
TRBV11-3	TRBD2	.	TRBJ2-2	CASSFGGATGELFF	TGTGCCAGCAGCTTCGGGGGGGCCACCGGGGAGCTGTTTTTT
TRBV5-1	TRBD2	.	TRBJ2-3	CASSQSKLAGTITDTQYF	TGCGCCAGCAGCCAAAGTAAACTAGCGGGGACCATCACAGATACGCAGTATTTT
TRBV5-1	.	.	TRBJ1-2	CASSLSGFDTVRGYTF	TGCGCCAGCAGCTTGAGTGGTTTCGATACAGTACGGGGCTACACCTTC
TRBV4-1	.	.	TRBJ2-2	CASSQPPFSVGELFF	TGCGCCAGCAGCCAACCGCCTTTCAGCGTCGGGGAGCTGTTTTTT
TRBV2	TRBD2	.	TRBJ2-1	CASSEGLAEYNEQFF	TGTGCCAGCAGTGAGGGACTAGCGGAATACAATGAGCAGTTCTTC
TRBV28	.	.	TRBJ1-2	CASSLAGNYGYTF	TGTGCCAGCAGTTTAGCAGGGAACTATGGCTACACCTTC
TRBV5-6	.	.	TRBJ2-1	CASSLVGPGEQFF	TGTGCCAGCAGCTTGGTAGGGCCAGGGGAGCAGTTCTTC
TRBV28	.	.	TRBJ2-5	CASRPIGRRETQYF	TGTGCCAGCAGACCCATAGGCAGGAGAGAGACCCAGTACTTC
TRBV7-9	.	.	TRBJ1-2	CASSLGGNYGYTF	TGTGCCAGCAGCTTAGGAGGAAACTATGGCTACACCTTC
TRBV5-1	TRBD1	.	TRBJ2-1	CASSGGTGGGSYEQFF	TGCGCCAGCAGCGGAGGGACAGGGGGCGGGTCGTATGAGCAGTTCTTC
TRBV6-5	.	.	TRBJ1-4	CASSPTGSNEKLFF	TGTGCCAGCAGCCCTACAGGGAGTAATGAAAAACTGTTTTTT
TRBV6-5	.	.	TRBJ2-5	CASSLAETQYF	TGTGCCAGCAGCCTCGCGGAGACCCAGTACTTC
TRBV7-6	.	.	TRBJ2-5	CASSLNHGGIQETQYF	TGTGCCAGCAGCTTAAATCACGGTGGGATTCAAGAGACCCAGTACTTC
TRBV7-6	.	.	TRBJ2-2	CASSLVWGTGELFF	TGTGCCAGCAGCTTAGTTTGGGGGACCGGGGAGCTGTTTTTT
TRBV7-9	TRBD1	.	TRBJ2-3	CAFSGQGPDTQYF	TGTGCCTTCAGCGGACAGGGCCCAGATACGCAGTATTTT
TRBV28	.	.	TRBJ1-2	CASSLGGLGVRGYTF	TGTGCCAGCAGTTTAGGGGGCCTAGGGGTACGGGGCTACACCTTC
TRBV7-2	TRBD1	.	TRBJ2-7	CASRISTGAPTYEQYF	TGTGCCAGCAGAATAAGCACAGGGGCCCCTACCTACGAGCAGTACTTC
TRBV7-9	.	medium-sized	TRBJ2-1	CASRGWWAGNEQFF	TGTGCCAGCAGGGGGTGGTGGGCAGGGAATGAGCAGTTCTTC
TRBV6-1	TRBD2	.	TRBJ2-3	CAGRLAGGLGDTQYF	TGTGCCGGACGCCTGGCGGGGGGGCTCGGAGATACGCAGTATTTT
TRBV19	.	.	TRBJ2-3	CASTGTRGSGLAQYF	TGTGCCAGTACCGGAACCCGGGGCAGCGGGTTGGCGCAGTATTTT
TRBV19	.	once	TRBJ1-4	CASNVGALGEKLFF	TGTGCCAGTAACGTGGGCGCGTTGGGAGAAAAACTGTTTTTT
TRBV20-1	.	.	TRBJ2-7	CSARGGGEQYF	TGCAGTGCTAGGGGGGGTGGGGAGCAGTACTTC
TRBV7-2	.	few	TRBJ2-5	CASSLDRNSQYF	TGTGCCAGCAGCTTAGACAGGAACAGCCAGTACTTC
TRBV30	.	.	TRBJ2-7	CAWTKTSYEQYF	TGTGCCTGGACGAAGACCTCCTACGAGCAGTACTTC
TRBV5-6	.	.	TRBJ2-1	CASSRQFHEQFF	TGTGCCAGCAGCAGACAGTTTCATGAGCAGTTCTTC
TRBV30	.	.	TRBJ1-3	CAWSVLGRVKGNTIYF	TGTGCCTGGAGTGTACTCGGCAGGGTAAAAGGAAACACCATATATTTT
TRBV21-1	.	.	TRBJ2-3	CASSKGEVTDTQYF	TGTGCCAGCAGCAAAGGGGAGGTGACAGATACGCAGTATTTT
TRBV4-2	.	.	TRBJ2-3	CASSQESPTDTQYF	TGTGCCAGCAGCCAAGAGAGCCCCACAGATACGCAGTATTTT
TRBV5-1	TRBD2	.	TRBJ2-1	CASATAETSGGNRKNEQFF	TGCGCCAGTGCCACCGCCGAGACTAGCGGGGGGAATAGGAAGAATGAGCAGTTCTTC
TRBV18	.	.	TRBJ1-2	CASSPGGYGYTF	TGTGCCAGCTCCCCCGGGGGCTATGGCTACACCTTC
TRBV28	.	once	TRBJ1-1	CASSQAALGPPEAFF	TGTGCCAGCAGCCAAGCCGCCTTGGGGCCCCCTGAAGCTTTCTTT
TRBV5-1	.	.	TRBJ1-2	CASSLGPEGRGYTF	TGCGCCAGCAGCCTGGGACCCGAGGGTCGTGGCTACACCTTC
TRBV18	TRBD2	.	TRBJ2-1	CASSPLPGGGIYNEQFF	TGTGCCAGCTCACCGCTCCCTGGCGGGGGTATTTACAATGAGCAGTTCTTC
TRBV29-1	TRBD1	.	TRBJ1-1	CSVTPRTGRVTEAFF	TGCAGCGTAACGCCGAGGACAGGGCGGGTGACTGAAGCTTTTTTT
TRBV5-1	.	.	TRBJ2-5	CASSLGGGTETQYF	TGCGCCAGCAGCTTGGGAGGGGGTACCGAGACCCAGTACTTC
TRBV4-1	.	.	TRBJ1-3	CASSQDTQASSGNTIYF	TGCGCCAGCAGCCAAGATACGCAGGCTAGCTCTGGAAACACCATATATTTT
TRBV27	.	.	TRBJ2-3	CASSLFGALGTDTQYF	TGTGCCAGCAGTTTATTCGGGGCGCTCGGGACAGATACGCAGTATTTT
TRBV9	.	.	TRBJ2-7	CASSGGGGSSYEQYF	TGTGCCAGCAGCGGGGGAGGGGGGAGCTCCTACGAGCAGTACTTC
TRBV11-2	.	.	TRBJ2-7	CASSLSIRLAGEVYEQYF	TGTGCCAGCAGCTTATCAATCCGTTTAGCAGGGGAGGTCTACGAGCAGTACTTC
TRBV7-9	TRBD1	once	TRBJ1-3	CASSLAGTAASGNTIYF	TGTGCCAGCAGCTTGGCCGGGACAGCGGCCTCTGGAAACACCATATATTTT
TRBV7-2	.	.	TRBJ1-6	CASSLARVAESPLHF	TGTGCCAGCAGCTTAGCGCGGGTCGCGGAATCACCCCTCCACTTT
TRBV2	.	.	TRBJ2-6	CASPRPGANVLTF	TGTGCCAGCCCCAGGCCTGGGGCCAACGTCCTGACTTTC
TRBV29-1	.	.	TRBJ2-1	CSVGGGRNEQFF	TGCAGCGTTGGCGGGGGCAGAAATGAGCAGTTCTTC
TRBV7-9	TRBD1	.	TRBJ2-2	CASSRVGGVYGGELFF	TGTGCCAGCAGTCGCGTAGGGGGCGTATATGGCGGGGAGCTGTTTTTT
TRBV4-3	.	.	TRBJ2-1	CASSLRAAYNEQFF	TGCGCCAGCAGCCTCAGGGCCGCCTACAATGAGCAGTTCTTC
TRBV19	.	.	TRBJ1-3	CASSIGSGNTIYF	TGTGCCAGTAGTATTGGGTCTGGAAACACCATATATTTT
TRBV7-9	.	.	TRBJ1-5	CASSLGAWQPQHF	TGTGCCAGCAGCTTAGGGGCGTGGCAGCCCCAGCATTTT
TRBV2	TRBD1	.	TRBJ1-2	CASRTQGATGYTF	TGTGCCAGCCGAACGCAGGGGGCGACCGGCTACACCTTC
TRBV5-6	.	.	TRBJ2-3	CASSPDLRTDTQYF	TGTGCCAGCAGTCCCGACCTTCGCACAGATACGCAGTATTTT
TRBV7-8	TRBD2	.	TRBJ2-1	CASSLEGASGGNYNEQFF	TGTGCCAGCAGCTTAGAGGGGGCTAGCGGGGGTAACTACAATGAGCAGTTCTTC
TRBV29-1	.	.	TRBJ1-2	CSAGDRNYGYTF	TGCAGCGCAGGGGACCGTAACTATGGCTACACCTTC
TRBV5-1	.	.	TRBJ1-1	CASSSDPTVRGTEAFF	TGCGCCAGCAGCTCCGATCCTACAGTAAGGGGCACTGAAGCTTTCTTT